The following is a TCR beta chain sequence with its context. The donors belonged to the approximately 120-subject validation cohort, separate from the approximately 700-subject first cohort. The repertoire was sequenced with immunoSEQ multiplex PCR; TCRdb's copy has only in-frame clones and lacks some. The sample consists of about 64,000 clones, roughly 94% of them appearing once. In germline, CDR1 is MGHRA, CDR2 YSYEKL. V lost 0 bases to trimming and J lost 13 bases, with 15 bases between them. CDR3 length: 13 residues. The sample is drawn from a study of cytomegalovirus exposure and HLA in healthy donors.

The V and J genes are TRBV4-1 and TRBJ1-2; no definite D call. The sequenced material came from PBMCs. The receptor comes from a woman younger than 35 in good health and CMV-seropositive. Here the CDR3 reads CASSQDWRLWRTF. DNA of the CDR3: TGCGCCAGCAGCCAAGATTGGAGGTTATGGCGCACCTTC.